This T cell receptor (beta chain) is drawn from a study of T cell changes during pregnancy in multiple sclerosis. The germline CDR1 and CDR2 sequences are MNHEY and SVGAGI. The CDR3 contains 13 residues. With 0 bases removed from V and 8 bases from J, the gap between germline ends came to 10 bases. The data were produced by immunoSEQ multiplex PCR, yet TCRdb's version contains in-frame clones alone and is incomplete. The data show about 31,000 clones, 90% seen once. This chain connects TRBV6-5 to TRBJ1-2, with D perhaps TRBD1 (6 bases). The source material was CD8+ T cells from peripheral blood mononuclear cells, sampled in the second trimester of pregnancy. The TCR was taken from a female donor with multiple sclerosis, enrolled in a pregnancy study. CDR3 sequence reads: CASSYSEDSGYTF. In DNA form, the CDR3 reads TGTGCCAGCAGTTACTCGGAGGACAGCGGCTACACCTTC.